These T cell receptor beta chains were read from a single sample in a study of cytotoxic CD8 clonotypes in ibrutinib-treated CLL. Assay: immunoSEQ multiplex PCR; the TCRdb copy retains only in-frame clones and omits some. This table holds roughly 200,000 clones, 75% to 80% found once. Sequences were derived from PBMCs, sampled after 12 months of ibrutinib treatment. These receptors were obtained from a human donor with chronic lymphocytic leukemia. The CDR3 runs from the conserved cysteine through the conserved F or W. The D gene is left open where the match is weak. Clone size is stated in some rows and not others, as once, few, many or a class when expanded.

D	J	size	V	DNA	CDR3
-	TRBJ1-2	-	TRBV28	TGTGCCAGCAGTTTAGGCGGACAGCCCTATGGCTACACCTTC	CASSLGGQPYGYTF
-	TRBJ2-2	-	TRBV5-1	TGCGCCAGCAGCTTGGCTTTCAACACCGGGGAGCTGTTTTTT	CASSLAFNTGELFF
-	TRBJ2-5	-	TRBV5-1	TGCGCCAGCGGGGGAGTACAAGAGACCCAGTACTTC	CASGGVQETQYF
TRBD1	TRBJ1-5	-	TRBV7-8	TGTGCCAGCAGCTTGTTCAGGGGGGGAGGGCCCCAGCATTTT	CASSLFRGGGPQHF
-	TRBJ1-1	-	TRBV4-1	TGCGCCAGCAGCCAAGTCATAGGGAACACTGAAGCTTTCTTT	CASSQVIGNTEAFF
TRBD2	TRBJ2-1	-	TRBV10-3	TGTGCCATCAGTGATCGAACTAGCGGGGTAAACAATGAGCAGTTCTTC	CAISDRTSGVNNEQFF
TRBD1	TRBJ2-7	-	TRBV7-9	TGTGCCAGCAGCTTACCGTTGCAATTCGGACAGGTTGCCCACGAGCAGTACTTC	CASSLPLQFGQVAHEQYF
-	TRBJ2-7	-	TRBV6-5	TGTGCCAGCAGCCCCCTCGCGGGAAATGCCTACGAGCAGTACTTC	CASSPLAGNAYEQYF
-	TRBJ2-1	-	TRBV19	TGTGCCAGTGTGGGGCTAGTCGGCCCTGAGCAGTTCTTC	CASVGLVGPEQFF
TRBD2	TRBJ2-1	-	TRBV5-1	TGCGCCAGCAGCTTGGTAGGGACTAAGGTTGAGCAGTTCTTC	CASSLVGTKVEQFF
-	TRBJ2-2	-	TRBV9	TGTGCCAGCAGGACGGGGGCGAACACCGGGGAGCTGTTTTTT	CASRTGANTGELFF
TRBD1	TRBJ1-5	few	TRBV10-3	TGTGCCACCGACGCAGACAGGGGAAATCAGCCCCAGCATTTT	CATDADRGNQPQHF
-	TRBJ2-7	-	TRBV4-1	TGCGCCAGCAGCCGAGCGTACGGCGCTCGCGAGCAGTACTTC	CASSRAYGAREQYF
TRBD1	TRBJ2-5	-	TRBV5-6	TGTGCCAGCAGCCCGGGACAGGGGGGAGCCCAGTACTTC	CASSPGQGGAQYF
-	TRBJ2-6	-	TRBV10-1	TGCGCCAGCAGTGAGTTTAGGGGGGCCAACGTCCTGACTTTC	CASSEFRGANVLTF
-	TRBJ2-7	-	TRBV5-1	TGCGCCAGCAGCTTGACCCGTTTCGACGGGACCGATACCTACGAGCAGTACTTC	CASSLTRFDGTDTYEQYF
-	TRBJ1-1	-	TRBV5-4	TGTGCCAGCAGCTGGGACACGAACACTGAAGCTTTCTTT	CASSWDTNTEAFF
TRBD2	TRBJ2-3	-	TRBV11-2	TGTGCCAGCAGCCCAAACTCGCCCCGGGGGGGCCTCGCAGATACGCAGTATTTT	CASSPNSPRGGLADTQYF
-	TRBJ2-1	few	TRBV6-5	TGTGCCAGCAGCCCATCGTCGGATGAGCAGTTCTTC	CASSPSSDEQFF
-	TRBJ1-2	few	TRBV5-1	TGCGCCAGCAGCTTGGGACAAGATGATGGCTACACCTTC	CASSLGQDDGYTF
-	TRBJ2-1	-	TRBV6-1	TGTGCCAGCAGGCCTGGAGGGGGAGGGAAAAATGAGCAGTTCTTC	CASRPGGGGKNEQFF
-	TRBJ1-2	few	TRBV7-9	TGTGCCAGCAGCCAAGGATACAGTCACTATGGCTACACCTTC	CASSQGYSHYGYTF
TRBD1	TRBJ1-1	once	TRBV5-8	TGTGCCAGCAGCTTGGCTATACAGGGGAAAGCTTTCTTT	CASSLAIQGKAFF
TRBD1	TRBJ1-4	-	TRBV5-1	TGCGCCAGCAGCGAGGGACAGCCCAGCGAAAAACTGTTTTTT	CASSEGQPSEKLFF
-	TRBJ1-2	-	TRBV5-5	TGTGCCAGCAGCTCGGACAGTAACTATGGCTACACCTTC	CASSSDSNYGYTF
-	TRBJ1-1	-	TRBV2	TGTGCCAGCAGTGAAGACAGGGTGGACACTGAAGCTTTCTTT	CASSEDRVDTEAFF
-	TRBJ2-4	-	TRBV6-6	TGTGCCAGCAGCCGGGACCTACTAAGCCAAAACATTCAGTACTTC	CASSRDLLSQNIQYF